This T cell receptor beta chain is from a study of shared clonotypes between healthy human individuals. The overall study: CD4 naive and CD4 memory each took three plates per donor, while CD8 naive took two and CD8 memory one.

Overall study findings and caveats: Larger estimated richness was generally recorded for naive subsets relative to memory subsets.

For each subset, genomic DNA was distributed in equal portions over several immunoSEQ plates. Authors' processing steps: ImmunoSEQ only sent back junction sequences with no quality scores, so filtering was done differently. Clones were read by immunoSEQ multiplex PCR, and TCRdb kept only the in-frame ones, dropping some. V, J and clone size were drawn from that table, and D and trimming were deduced from the DNA. The table has hundreds of thousands of clones, roughly 95% seen once; the top ten hold roughly 0.06%. This CDR3 is built from 16 residues. V shed 6 bases and J shed 5 bases, with 20 bases lying between them. Germline CDR1 and CDR2: MNHEY and SMNVEV (reference sequence). Of note for this clone: The antigen remains undetermined.

The chain has TRBV27 and TRBJ1-5; D is undetermined. This clonotype was obtained from a woman in her thirties in good health. Sequences were obtained from naive CD4+ T cells sorted from blood. The subset was: CD45RA+ positively selected. The CDR3 DNA follows: TGTGCCAGCAGAAATCGGGCCAGTTATTTGCATCAGCCCCAGCATTTT. Translated, it gives CASRNRASYLHQPQHF.